This T cell receptor (beta chain) was sequenced during a study of OX40 agonist ivuxolimab in advanced cancers. Study as a whole: Patients were dosed with the agonistic anti-OX40 (CD134) antibody ivuxolimab. Patients assigned to dose escalation were diagnosed with hepatocellular carcinoma, melanoma, renal cell or head and neck cancer. Study-wide results and limits: Researchers report that CD8+ T cells had, on average, more expanded clones than CD4+.

Blood specimens came from baseline, cycle 4 day 1, and cycle 7 day 1. Clones were sequenced by immunoSEQ multiplex PCR, and TCRdb holds only the in-frame ones, with some missing. Among approximately 25,000 clones, over 75% were seen once, and the ten largest hold around 50%. The trim removed 6 bases at V and 1 base at J, leaving 1 base unmatched. The germline V gene has CDR1 SEHNR and CDR2 FQNEAQ (reference sequence). CDR3 size: 13 residues. In the case of this clone: Antigen specificity is unknown.

Here the sequenced sample was CD4+ or CD8+ T cells sorted from blood, taken in a trial of the OX40 agonist ivuxolimab. This TCR was recovered from an adult with an advanced solid tumor such as melanoma, head and neck, liver or kidney cancer. This chain uses TRBV7-9 with TRBJ1-1; 8 bases align to TRBD1. The CDR3 DNA reads TGTGCCAGCAGGGACAGGGAGAACACTGAAGCTTTCTTT. It encodes CASRDRENTEAFF.